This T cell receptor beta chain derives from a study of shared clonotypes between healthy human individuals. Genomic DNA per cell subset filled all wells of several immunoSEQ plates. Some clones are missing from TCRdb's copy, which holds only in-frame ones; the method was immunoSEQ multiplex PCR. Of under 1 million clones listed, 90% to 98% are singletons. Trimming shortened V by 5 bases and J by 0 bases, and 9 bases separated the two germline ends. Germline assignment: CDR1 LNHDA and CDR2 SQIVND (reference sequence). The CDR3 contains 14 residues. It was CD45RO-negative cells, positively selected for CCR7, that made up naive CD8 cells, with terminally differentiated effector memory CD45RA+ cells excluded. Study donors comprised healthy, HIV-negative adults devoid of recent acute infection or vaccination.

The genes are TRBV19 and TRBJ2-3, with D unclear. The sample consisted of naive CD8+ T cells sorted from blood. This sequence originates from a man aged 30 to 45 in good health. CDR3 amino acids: CASSLPRSTDTQYF. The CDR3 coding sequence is TGTGCCAGTAGTTTGCCCAGAAGCACAGATACGCAGTATTTT.